This entry lists 15 T cell receptor beta chains sequenced from one sample in a study of blood T cell repertoires in COVID-19. Some clones are missing from TCRdb's copy, which holds only in-frame ones; the method was immunoSEQ multiplex PCR. The sample lists approximately 250,000 clones, approximately 90% occurring once. The source material was PBMCs or T cells enriched from blood (not recorded which). These receptors came from a woman aged 25 to 39 who had recovered from COVID-19.

The V call is TRBV15, the J call TRBJ1-4, with D unclear. V was shortened by 2 bases and J by 3 bases, with 13 bases between the two germline ends. The CDR3 extends over 16 amino acids. Germline loops: CDR1 LNHNV, CDR2 YYDKDF (reference sequence). CDR3 sequence: CATSRIRRGPNEKLFF. CDR3 in DNA: TGTGCCACCAGCAGAATACGCCGTGGCCCTAATGAAAAACTGTTTTTT. The whole variable domain, filled in from reference TRBV15 and TRBJ1-4, reads DAMVIQNPRYQVTQFGKPVTLSCSQTLNHNVMYWYQQKSSQAPKLLFHYYDKDFNNEADTPDNFQSRRPNTSFCFLDIRSPGLGDTAMYLCATSRIRRGPNEKLFFGSGTQLSVL.

The V and J genes are TRBV4-1 and TRBJ2-2; D remains unclear. This CDR3 has 12 amino acids. The V gene lost 7 bases and the J gene lost 3 bases, with 6 bases spanning the gap. Germline V gene sequence: CDR1 MGHRA, CDR2 YSYEKL. CDR3 sequence: CASNSYTGELFF. In DNA, the CDR3 is TGCGCCAGCAACAGCTACACCGGGGAGCTGTTTTTT.

The CDR3 nucleotides read TGCGCCAGCAGCCAACCTCGACAGAAAGGGGATACGCAGTATTTT. Translation gives CASSQPRQKGDTQYF. J is TRBJ2-3 and V is TRBV4-1; tentative D call: TRBD1 (5 bases). Trimming took off 2 bases at V and 6 bases at J, with 15 bases between the two ends. Germline lookup yields CDR1 MGHRA and CDR2 YSYEKL. The CDR3 has 15 residues.

The V gene is TRBV7-9, the J gene TRBJ1-2; possible D gene TRBD1, 6 bases. Germline loops: CDR1 SEHNR, CDR2 FQNEAQ (reference sequence). The V and J ends lost 5 bases and 3 bases respectively, with 22 bases between them. The CDR3 spans 17 residues. CDR3 residues: CASSPPLSQGVYYGYTF. The CDR3 nucleotides read TGTGCCAGCAGCCCCCCCCTCTCACAGGGTGTTTACTATGGCTACACCTTC.

The chain has TRBV27 and TRBJ2-3; D is perhaps TRBD2 (6 bases). The CDR3 extends over 16 amino acids. The V and J ends lost 5 bases and 5 bases respectively, with 20 bases between them. Germline-derived CDR1 and CDR2 are MNHEY and SMNVEV (reference sequence). The CDR3 nucleotides are TGTGCCAGCAGTCTCCTGGGACTCCTGGGGGTAGATACGCAGTATTTT. This translates into CASSLLGLLGVDTQYF.

The chain couples TRBV7-6 to TRBJ1-4; 8 bases match TRBD1. CDR3 size: 13 residues. Germline V gives CDR1 SGHVS, CDR2 FNYEAQ. The V gene end was trimmed by 8 bases and the J gene end by 7 bases; junction bases not matched to a gene: 6. Written as DNA, the CDR3 is TGTGCCAGCCGGGACAGGATGGGTGAAAAACTGTTTTTT. This gives the protein CASRDRMGEKLFF.

The rearrangement links TRBV2 to TRBJ1-5; TRBD1 aligns across 7 bases. The CDR3 contains 14 residues. Germline values: CDR1 SNHLY, CDR2 FYNNEI. V shed 11 bases and J 4 bases; nucleotides not matched to a gene: 11. The CDR3 DNA reads as TGTGCCGGATCGAGGACAGGCGGAAATCAGCCCCAGCATTTT. This gives the protein CAGSRTGGNQPQHF.

This clone was observed a handful of times. The J gene is TRBJ2-7, the V gene TRBV19, with D perhaps TRBD2 (5 bases). The CDR3 contains 13 residues. The V gene lost 7 bases and the J gene lost 3 bases, with 13 bases spanning the gap. From germline, CDR1 is LNHDA and CDR2 SQIVND (reference sequence). The CDR3 sequence is CASNPTGDYEQYF. CDR3 bases: TGTGCCAGTAATCCCACCGGGGACTACGAGCAGTACTTC.

Comment on this clone: At one of its ends the junction is not consistent with the germline gene, which may arise from a read error. The chain couples TRBV7-7 to TRBJ2-3; a weak D match, TRBD1 (6 bases). Looked up from germline, CDR1 is SSHAT and CDR2 is FNYEAQ (reference sequence). The CDR3 length is 15 residues. This chain's CDR3 is CASSSGTSAGDTQYF. The CDR3 region has the DNA TGTGCTAGCAGCTCAGGGACATCGGCCGGAGATACGCAGTATTTT.

The rearrangement uses TRBV9 and TRBJ2-7; 9 nucleotides match TRBD1. With 2 bases clipped from V and 5 bases from J, the junction kept 5 bases outside the gene matches. Germline V gene data show CDR1 as SGDLS and CDR2 as YYNGEE. The CDR3 is 14 amino acids. CDR3 in DNA: TGTGCCAGCAGCGTGTACGACAGGGGGGACGAGCAGTACTTC. Translating gives CASSVYDRGDEQYF.

The genes are TRBV6-5 and TRBJ1-4; maybe TRBD1 (6 bases). The CDR3 runs to 15 residues. V was clipped by 0 bases and J by 8 bases, with 13 bases between them. Germline CDR1 reads MNHEY; CDR2 reads SVGAGI. CDR3 in amino acids: CASSYSRQGNEKLFF. CDR3 in DNA: TGTGCCAGCAGTTACTCGAGGCAGGGGAACGAAAAACTGTTTTTT.

The chain joins TRBV4-2 to TRBJ1-2, with TRBD1 matching 8 bases. Germline-derived CDR1 and CDR2 are LGHNA and YNFKEQ. The V segment lost 0 bases and the J segment 4 bases; nucleotides outside the gene matches: 13. The CDR3 covers 18 residues. CDR3 sequence: CASSQEEEAGGFFYGYTF. The CDR3, as DNA: TGTGCCAGCAGCCAAGAAGAGGAGGCAGGGGGCTTCTTCTATGGCTACACCTTC.

This chain uses TRBV3-1 (or the pseudogene TRBV3-2) with TRBJ2-7, with D uncertain. Trimming removed 3 bases at V and 1 base at J, with 16 bases between. The CDR3 covers 16 residues. Germline V gives CDR1 LGHDT, CDR2 YNNKEL (reference sequence). The CDR3 nucleotides read TGTGCCAGCAGCCACCGAATCGTACAGAAATCCTACGAGCAGTACTTC. It yields the protein CASSHRIVQKSYEQYF.

The rearrangement links TRBV19 to TRBJ1-4, with 8 bases that match TRBD1. Losses at the gene ends were 6 bases for V and 7 bases for J; bases not matched to a gene: 13. From germline, CDR1 is LNHDA and CDR2 SQIVND (reference sequence). The CDR3 has 16 amino acids. CDR3 DNA: TGTGCCAGTAGCCCATCTTCGCCAGGGGGCCTTGAAAAACTGTTTTTT. Its translation: CASSPSSPGGLEKLFF. Full variable domain (rest looked up from reference TRBV19 and TRBJ1-4): DGGITQSPKYLFRKEGQNVTLSCEQNLNHDAMYWYRQDPGQGLRLIYYSQIVNDFQKGDIAEGYSVSREKKESFPLTVTSAQKNPTAFYLCASSPSSPGGLEKLFFGSGTQLSVL.

The chain links TRBV28 to TRBJ2-7, with a possible D match to TRBD1 (5 bases). Germline V lookup: CDR1 MDHEN, CDR2 SYDVKM. The CDR3 length is 14 residues. With 5 bases removed from V and 7 bases from J, the gap between germline ends came to 18 bases. The CDR3 coding sequence is TGTGCCAGCAGTCCGCCTGGGCAGGGTGGTGAGCAGTACTTC. Translated: CASSPPGQGGEQYF.